This T cell receptor (beta chain) is from a study of post-analysis software for immune sequencing data. Study overall: Relapsing-remitting, secondary progressive and progressive-relapsing multiple sclerosis courses were included. Overall study findings and caveats: Strong co-clustering by F measure was evident for samples that had been prepared in the same batch. Significantly lower normalized Chao1 diversity was found in patients with multiple sclerosis relative to controls. Roughly 5 TRBV segments, TRBV5-6, TRBV5-1 and TRBV20-1 among them, were found more frequent in patients than controls.

The CDR3 length is 14 residues. In germline, CDR1 is LNHDA, CDR2 SQIVND (reference sequence). V was pared by 11 bases and J by 4 bases, with 13 bases of the junction left unmatched. This clonotype showed up just once. The antigen remains undetermined. Unique molecular identifiers featured in each of the TCR beta cDNA libraries. TCRdb redid the calling of the PCR reads with MiXCR, one entry per CDR3 protein. The sample has some 260,000 distinct CDR3 sequences, just over 35% seen once. The sequenced material came from blood. The chain links TRBV19 to TRBJ2-5; TRBD2 matches 7 bases. This TCR came from a girl aged 10 to 17 with multiple sclerosis. In DNA, the CDR3 is TGTGCCTCAAACCCGAGCGGGGTGGGAGAGACCCAGTACTTC. Its translation: CASNPSGVGETQYF. Supplemented by reference TRBV19 and TRBJ2-5, the full variable domain reads DGGITQSPKYLFRKEGQNVTLSCEQNLNHDAMYWYRQDPGQGLRLIYYSQIVNDFQKGDIAEGYSVSREKKESFPLTVTSAQKNPTAFYLCASNPSGVGETQYFGPGTRLLVL.